This T cell receptor beta chain was recorded in a study of blood T cell repertoires in COVID-19. At the level of the study: Samples taken during acute and convalescent COVID-19 were collected in the United States, Italy and Spain.

The ends lost 5 bases at V and 4 bases at J; junction bases unmatched: 5. CDR3 length equals 17 residues. The germline gives CDR1 SGHAT, CDR2 FQNNGV. In the original processing: Amplification with reference gene primers provided the estimates of nucleated cell counts. This table comes from immunoSEQ multiplex PCR, and its TCRdb copy is limited to in-frame clones, with some not included. The DNA gave D and trimming, while V, J and clone size come from that table. The repertoire consists of about 190,000 clones, with under 90% occurring once and the leading ten covering 5.5% to 7.5%. J is TRBJ2-1 and V is TRBV11-2; 16 positions match TRBD2. This receptor was taken from a middle-aged man with acute or convalescent COVID-19. The sequenced sample consisted of peripheral blood. The CDR3, as DNA: TGTGCCAGCAGCAGAGGGACTAGCGGGGGGGCATACAATGAGCAGTTCTTC. It codes for CASSRGTSGGAYNEQFF.